What follows are 12 T cell receptor beta chains derived from one specimen sequenced in a study of CD8 T cells in ankylosing spondylitis. TCRdb processed the 5' RACE reads anew with MiXCR; each CDR3 protein has one entry. The top ten hold about 10% of the sample, which has around 33,000 distinct CDR3 sequences, roughly 7.9% seen once. Sequencing was performed on blood, either unsorted or a sorted T cell fraction (not recorded which). Receptors were obtained from a male donor with ankylosing spondylitis or in good health (not recorded which).

This clonotype has ten or more counts. The rearrangement joins TRBV7-8 to TRBJ2-2, with TRBD2 matching 7 bases. The CDR3 length is 17 residues. From germline, CDR1 is SGHVS and CDR2 FQNEAQ. The trim removed 5 bases at V and 2 bases at J, leaving 11 bases unmatched. The CDR3 DNA reads TGTGCCAGCAGCCGCGCACCCGGGACTAAAAACACCGGGGAGCTGTTTTTT. This encodes CASSRAPGTKNTGELFF.

This sequence joins TRBV20-1 and TRBJ2-5; D is unresolved. From germline, CDR1 is DFQATT and CDR2 SNEGSKA (reference sequence). The CDR3 spans 11 residues. CDR3 DNA: TGCTCGAGCTTCGGATGGGGGACCCAGTACTTC. Its protein product is CSSFGWGTQYF.

This clonotype occurred many times. The chain has TRBV28 and TRBJ2-1; the D gene is possibly TRBD2 (6 bases). The CDR3 extends over 15 amino acids. V was clipped by 7 bases and J by 6 bases, with 19 bases between them. CDR1 is MDHEN and CDR2 is SYDVKM in the germline V gene. The CDR3 bases are TGTGCCAGCACTCCCACGGGGCGGGGAGCCAATGAGCAGTTCTTC. Amino acid sequence: CASTPTGRGANEQFF.

The table lists this clonotype with many counts. The rearrangement joins TRBV7-2 to TRBJ1-2; perhaps TRBD1 as D (5 bases). Trimming pared 7 bases from V and 9 bases from J, leaving 12 bases between. There are 11 residues in the CDR3. Germline values: CDR1 SGHTA, CDR2 FQGNSA. CDR3 nucleotide sequence: TGTGCCAGCAACCGTGGGGGGAGCTACACCTTC. This translates into CASNRGGSYTF.

In its sample, this clonotype was seen many times. J is TRBJ2-3 and V is TRBV20-1, with D possibly being TRBD2 (5 bases). CDR3 length: 15 amino acids. V dropped 6 bases and J dropped 4 bases, with 20 bases sitting between them. Looked up from germline, CDR1 is DFQATT and CDR2 is SNEGSKA (reference sequence). The CDR3 loop is CSASSTRLSPDTQYF. The CDR3 DNA sequence: TGCAGTGCCTCCTCGACCAGACTATCCCCAGATACGCAGTATTTT.

This clonotype was seen a few times. The rearrangement links TRBV7-9 to TRBJ1-2; 7 bases agree with TRBD1. The V segment lost 3 bases and the J segment 0 bases; nucleotides outside the gene matches: 1. Germline CDR1 reads SEHNR; CDR2 reads FQNEAQ (reference sequence). The CDR3 runs 14 residues. The CDR3 DNA reads as TGTGCCAGCAGCTTCGACAGGGCTAACTATGGCTACACCTTC. Its protein is CASSFDRANYGYTF.

There are many counts of this clonotype. This chain links TRBV12-3 or TRBV12-4 with TRBJ2-1, with a possible D match to TRBD2 (5 bases). The CDR3 consists of 11 residues. V lost 5 bases and J lost 8, with 7 bases in between. Written as DNA, the CDR3 is TGTGCCAGCAGTAGCGGTTATGAGCAGTTCTTC. Translation gives CASSSGYEQFF.

This clonotype was found many times. The chain combines TRBV5-5 with TRBJ2-7; D unresolved. CDR3 length equals 14 residues. Per germline, CDR1 SGHKS and CDR2 YYEKEE (reference sequence). V lost 0 bases and J lost 0, with 7 bases in between. Written as DNA, the CDR3 is TGTGCCAGCAGCTTGGTACTGAGCTCCTACGAGCAGTACTTC. Translation gives CASSLVLSSYEQYF.

This clonotype was picked up a small number of times. The chain is built from TRBV5-4 and TRBJ1-6, with D possibly being TRBD1 (5 bases). This CDR3 contains 15 residues. Germline CDR1 is SGHNT and CDR2 is YYREEE (reference sequence). The V gene lost 4 bases and the J gene lost 6 bases, with 14 bases spanning the gap. The CDR3 DNA reads as TGTGCCAGCAGCCAACTTGGAGGGGCTAATTCACCCCTCCACTTT. Protein: CASSQLGGANSPLHF.

The table lists this clonotype with many counts. The V call is TRBV5-6, the J call TRBJ1-3, with D uncertain. The germline V gene encodes CDR1 SGHDT and CDR2 YYEEEE. V lost 0 bases to trimming and J lost 0 bases, with 7 bases between them. The CDR3 totals 15 residues. In DNA, the CDR3 is TGTGCCAGCAGCTTGGTAAAGTTCTCTGGAAACACCATATATTTT. Protein sequence: CASSLVKFSGNTIYF.

This clonotype was counted ten times or more. The chain combines TRBV29-1 with TRBJ2-5, with a weak D call TRBD1 (6 bases). This CDR3 is built from 13 residues. Between the trimmed V and J ends, which lost 7 bases and 7 bases, there was a span of 19 bases. Germline V gene lookup returns CDR1 SQVTM and CDR2 ANQGSEA. The DNA of the CDR3 is TGCAGCGCCGTACAGACAGGTCAGGGGACCCAGTACTTC. This translates into CSAVQTGQGTQYF.

This clonotype was detected many times. The genes are TRBV29-1 and TRBJ2-7; 7 bases line up with TRBD1. CDR1 SQVTM and CDR2 ANQGSEA come from the germline V gene. There are 13 residues in the CDR3. V lost 7 bases to trimming and J lost 4 bases; unmatched junction nucleotides: 10. The CDR3 protein is CSALQGIGYEQYF. The CDR3 bases are TGCAGCGCTTTACAGGGGATCGGTTACGAGCAGTACTTC.